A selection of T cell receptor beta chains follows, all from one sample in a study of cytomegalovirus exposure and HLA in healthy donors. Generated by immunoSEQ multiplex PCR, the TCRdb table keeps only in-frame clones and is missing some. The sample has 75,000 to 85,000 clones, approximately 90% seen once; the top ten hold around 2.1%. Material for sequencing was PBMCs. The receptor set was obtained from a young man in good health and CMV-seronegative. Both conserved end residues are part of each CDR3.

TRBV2 CASSDLGRQHF
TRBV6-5 CASRAEGAFYEQYF
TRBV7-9 CASSFYRDNSPLHF
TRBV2 CASSADRANQPQHF
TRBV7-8 CASSFTNYGYTF
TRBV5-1 CASSLTPSNYGYTF
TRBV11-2 CASSSLSGGPSYEQYF
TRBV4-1 CASSQESLESPWTDKTDTQYF
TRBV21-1 CASSRRTSGGSGANVLTF
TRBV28 CASSLMGQTQYF
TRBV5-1 CASSSGTGRETQYF
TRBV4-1 CASSQGAGSNQPQHF
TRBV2 CASTPGEFYEQYF
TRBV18 CASSPRSFRSYEQFF
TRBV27 CASSFERSGSGSYEQYF
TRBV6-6 CASSRITGHISYEQYF
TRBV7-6 CASLPRVSYEQYF
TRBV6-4 CASSDFGRAVDEQFF
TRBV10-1 CASRPGLAGGLYTGELFF
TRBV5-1 CASSLTGGNQPQHF
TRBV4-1 CASSQDLSRPNTEAFF
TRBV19 CASSTTDKYEQYF
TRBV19 CATGGQGDEKLFF
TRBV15 CATSRAPTSGRRVSGELFF
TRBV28 CASSPTGNSYNEQFF
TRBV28 CASSISGNTGELFF
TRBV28 CASLTGTGFSYNEQFF